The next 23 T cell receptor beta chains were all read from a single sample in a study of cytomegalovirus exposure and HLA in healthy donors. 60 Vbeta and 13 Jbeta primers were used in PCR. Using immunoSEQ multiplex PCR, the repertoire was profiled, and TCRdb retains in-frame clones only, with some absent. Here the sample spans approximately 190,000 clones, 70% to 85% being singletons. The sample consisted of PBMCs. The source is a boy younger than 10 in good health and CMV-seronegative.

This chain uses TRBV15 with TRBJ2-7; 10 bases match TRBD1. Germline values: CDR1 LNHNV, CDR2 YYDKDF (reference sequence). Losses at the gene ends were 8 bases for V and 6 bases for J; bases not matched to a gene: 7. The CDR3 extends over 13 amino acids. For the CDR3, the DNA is TGTGCCACCGAGGACAGGGGGAATGGCGAGCAGTACTTC. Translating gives CATEDRGNGEQYF.

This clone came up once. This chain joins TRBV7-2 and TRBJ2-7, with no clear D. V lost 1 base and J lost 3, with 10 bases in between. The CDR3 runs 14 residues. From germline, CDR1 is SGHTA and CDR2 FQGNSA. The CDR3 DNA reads TGTGCCAGCAGCTTAGGTTATTCTCTCTACGAGCAGTACTTC. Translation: CASSLGYSLYEQYF.

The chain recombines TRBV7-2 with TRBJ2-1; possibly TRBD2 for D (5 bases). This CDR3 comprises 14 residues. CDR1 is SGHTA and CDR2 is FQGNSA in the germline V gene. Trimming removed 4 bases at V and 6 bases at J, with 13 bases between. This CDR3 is CASSSRSSGNEQFF. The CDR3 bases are TGTGCCAGCAGCTCAAGATCCAGCGGCAATGAGCAGTTCTTC.

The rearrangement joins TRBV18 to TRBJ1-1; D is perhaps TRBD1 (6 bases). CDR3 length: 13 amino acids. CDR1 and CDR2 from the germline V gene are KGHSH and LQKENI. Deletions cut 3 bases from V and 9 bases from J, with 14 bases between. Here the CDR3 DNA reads TGTGCCAGCTCACCCCAAGGCAGGGGCAAAGCTTTCTTT. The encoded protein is CASSPQGRGKAFF. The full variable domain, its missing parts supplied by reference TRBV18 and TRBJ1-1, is NAGVMQNPRHLVRRRGQEARLRCSPMKGHSHVYWYRQLPEEGLKFMVYLQKENIIDESGMPKERFSAEFPKEGPSILRIQQVVRGDSAAYFCASSPQGRGKAFFGQGTRLTVV.

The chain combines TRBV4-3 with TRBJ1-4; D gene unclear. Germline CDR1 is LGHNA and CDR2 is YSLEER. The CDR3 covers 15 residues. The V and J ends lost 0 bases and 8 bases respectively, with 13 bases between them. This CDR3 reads CASSQDAVTREKLFF. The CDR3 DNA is TGCGCCAGCAGCCAAGACGCGGTAACGAGGGAAAAACTGTTTTTT.

The CDR3 sequence: CASSLDGVRLYEQYF. The CDR3, as DNA: TGCGCCAGCAGCTTGGACGGGGTTAGGTTGTACGAGCAGTACTTC. This sequence joins TRBV5-1 and TRBJ2-7, with D perhaps TRBD2 (5 bases). The CDR3 runs to 15 residues. The germline CDR1 and CDR2 sequences are SGHRS and YFSETQ. The V end was cut by 0 bases, the J end by 4 bases, with 14 bases between.

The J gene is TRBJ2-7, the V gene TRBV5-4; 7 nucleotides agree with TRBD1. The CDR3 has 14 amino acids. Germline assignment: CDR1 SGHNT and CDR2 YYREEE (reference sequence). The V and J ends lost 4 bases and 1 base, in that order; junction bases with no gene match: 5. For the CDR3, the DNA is TGTGCCAGCAGCCCGGGACAGCGATCCTACGAGCAGTACTTC. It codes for CASSPGQRSYEQYF. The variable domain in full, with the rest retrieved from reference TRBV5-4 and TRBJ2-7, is ETGVTQSPTHLIKTRGQQVTLRCSSQSGHNTVSWYQQALGQGPQFIFQYYREEENGRGNFPPRFSGLQFPNYSSELNVNALELDDSALYLCASSPGQRSYEQYFGPGTRLTVT.

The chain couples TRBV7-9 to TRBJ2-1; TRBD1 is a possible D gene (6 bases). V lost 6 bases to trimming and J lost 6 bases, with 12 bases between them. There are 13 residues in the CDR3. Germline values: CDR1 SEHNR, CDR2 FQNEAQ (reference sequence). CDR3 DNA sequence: TGTGCCAGCAGTGGGCAGGGGATCAATGAGCAGTTCTTC. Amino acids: CASSGQGINEQFF.

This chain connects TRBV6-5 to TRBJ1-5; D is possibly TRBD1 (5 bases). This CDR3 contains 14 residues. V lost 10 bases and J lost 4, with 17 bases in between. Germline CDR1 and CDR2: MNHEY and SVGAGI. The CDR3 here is CATRSLQENQPQHF. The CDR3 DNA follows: TGTGCCACCAGGTCCCTACAGGAAAATCAGCCCCAGCATTTT.

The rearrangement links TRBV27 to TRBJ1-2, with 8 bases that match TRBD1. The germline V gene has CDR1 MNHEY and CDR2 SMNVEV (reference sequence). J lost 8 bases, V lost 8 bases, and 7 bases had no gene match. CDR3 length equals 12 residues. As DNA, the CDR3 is TGTGCCAGCGGAGGGACAGGTCCAGGCTACACCTTC. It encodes CASGGTGPGYTF.

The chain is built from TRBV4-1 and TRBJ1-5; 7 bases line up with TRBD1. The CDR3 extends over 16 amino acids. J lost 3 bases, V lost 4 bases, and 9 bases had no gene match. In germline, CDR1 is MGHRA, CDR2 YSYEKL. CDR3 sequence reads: CASSPYRGASNQPQHF. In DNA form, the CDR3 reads TGCGCCAGCAGCCCCTACAGGGGAGCCTCCAATCAGCCCCAGCATTTT.

CDR3 in amino acids: CASRSTSGGPLAGELFF. DNA of the CDR3: TGTGCCAGCAGGTCGACTAGCGGGGGACCTCTAGCCGGGGAGCTGTTTTTT. The rearrangement joins TRBV5-6 to TRBJ2-2; TRBD2 aligns across 12 bases. V shed 5 bases, J shed 6 bases, and the junction held 11 bases outside the gene matches. CDR1 and CDR2 (germline): SGHDT, YYEEEE. CDR3 size: 17 residues. Full variable domain (remainder filled in from reference TRBV5-6 and TRBJ2-2): DAGVTQSPTHLIKTRGQQVTLRCSPKSGHDTVSWYQQALGQGPQFIFQYYEEEERQRGNFPDRFSGHQFPNYSSELNVNALLLGDSALYLCASRSTSGGPLAGELFFGEGSRLTVL.

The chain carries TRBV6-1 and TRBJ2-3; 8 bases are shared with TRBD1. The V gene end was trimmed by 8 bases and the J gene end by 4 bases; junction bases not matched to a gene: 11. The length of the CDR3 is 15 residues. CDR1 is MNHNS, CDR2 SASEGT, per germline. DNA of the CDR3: TGTGCCAGCGCCGGACAGGGCGTACGGCCAGATACGCAGTATTTT. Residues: CASAGQGVRPDTQYF.

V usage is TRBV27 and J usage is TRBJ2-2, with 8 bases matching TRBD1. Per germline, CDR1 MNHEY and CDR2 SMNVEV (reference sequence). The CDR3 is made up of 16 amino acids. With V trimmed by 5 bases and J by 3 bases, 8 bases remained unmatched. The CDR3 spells CASSPLSDRDTGELFF. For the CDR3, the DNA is TGTGCCAGCAGTCCCCTGTCGGACAGGGACACCGGGGAGCTGTTTTTT.

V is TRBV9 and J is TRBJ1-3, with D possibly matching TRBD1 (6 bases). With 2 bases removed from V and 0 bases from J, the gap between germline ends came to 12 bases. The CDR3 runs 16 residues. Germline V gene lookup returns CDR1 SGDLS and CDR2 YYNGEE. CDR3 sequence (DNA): TGTGCCAGCAGCGTTGGAACAGGGCCCTCTGGAAACACCATATATTTT. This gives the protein CASSVGTGPSGNTIYF.

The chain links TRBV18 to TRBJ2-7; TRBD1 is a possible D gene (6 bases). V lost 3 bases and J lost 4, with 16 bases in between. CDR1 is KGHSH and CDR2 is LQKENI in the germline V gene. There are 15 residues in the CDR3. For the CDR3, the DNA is TGTGCCAGCTCACCTCAGGGGACCCAGGGTTACGAGCAGTACTTC. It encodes CASSPQGTQGYEQYF. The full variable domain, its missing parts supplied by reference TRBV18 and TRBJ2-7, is NAGVMQNPRHLVRRRGQEARLRCSPMKGHSHVYWYRQLPEEGLKFMVYLQKENIIDESGMPKERFSAEFPKEGPSILRIQQVVRGDSAAYFCASSPQGTQGYEQYFGPGTRLTVT.

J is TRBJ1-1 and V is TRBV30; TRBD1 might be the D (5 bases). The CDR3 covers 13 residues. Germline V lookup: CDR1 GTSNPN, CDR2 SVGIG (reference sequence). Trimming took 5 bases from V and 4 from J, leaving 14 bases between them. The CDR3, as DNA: TGTGCCTGGGAGGACATTTATATCACTGAAGCTTTCTTT. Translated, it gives CAWEDIYITEAFF.

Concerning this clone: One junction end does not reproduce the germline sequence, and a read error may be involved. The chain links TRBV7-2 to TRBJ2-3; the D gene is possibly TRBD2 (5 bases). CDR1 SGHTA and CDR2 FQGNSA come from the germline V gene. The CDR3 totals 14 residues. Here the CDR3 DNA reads TGTGCCAGCCGCTTGGGCATAGCGTCAGATACGCAGTATTTT. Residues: CASRLGIASDTQYF.

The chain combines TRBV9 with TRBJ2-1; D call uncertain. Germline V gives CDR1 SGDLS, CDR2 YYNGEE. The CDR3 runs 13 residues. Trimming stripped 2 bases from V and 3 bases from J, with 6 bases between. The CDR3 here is CASSVAIYNEQFF. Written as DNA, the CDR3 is TGTGCCAGCAGCGTCGCTATCTACAATGAGCAGTTCTTC.

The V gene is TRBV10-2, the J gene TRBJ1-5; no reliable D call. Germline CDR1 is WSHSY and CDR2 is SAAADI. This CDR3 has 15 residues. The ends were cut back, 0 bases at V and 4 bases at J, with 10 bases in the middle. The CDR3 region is CASSESARSNQPQHF. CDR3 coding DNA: TGCGCCAGCAGTGAGTCGGCTAGGTCGAATCAGCCCCAGCATTTT.

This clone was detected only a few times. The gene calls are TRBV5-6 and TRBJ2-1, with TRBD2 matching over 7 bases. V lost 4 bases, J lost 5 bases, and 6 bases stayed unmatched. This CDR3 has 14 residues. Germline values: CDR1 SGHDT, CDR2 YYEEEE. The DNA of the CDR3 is TGTGCCAGCAGCCCCGGGACTACACACAATGAGCAGTTCTTC. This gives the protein CASSPGTTHNEQFF.

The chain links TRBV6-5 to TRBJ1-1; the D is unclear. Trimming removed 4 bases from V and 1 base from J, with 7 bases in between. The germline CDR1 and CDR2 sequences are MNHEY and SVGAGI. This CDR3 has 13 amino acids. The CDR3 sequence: CASSFAENTEAFF. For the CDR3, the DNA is TGTGCCAGCAGTTTTGCGGAGAACACTGAAGCTTTCTTT.

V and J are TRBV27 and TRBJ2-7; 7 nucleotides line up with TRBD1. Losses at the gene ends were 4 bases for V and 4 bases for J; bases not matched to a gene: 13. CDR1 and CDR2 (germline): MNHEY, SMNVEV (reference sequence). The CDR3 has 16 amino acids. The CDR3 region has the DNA TGTGCCAGCAGTTCTTTCCCTCCCACAGGGGTTTACGAGCAGTACTTC. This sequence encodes CASSSFPPTGVYEQYF.